Listed below are T cell receptor beta chains from one sample, sequenced in a study of blood T cell repertoires in COVID-19. The table came from immunoSEQ multiplex PCR; TCRdb's copy has only in-frame clones and leaves some out. Found here are hundreds of thousands of clones, about 89% of them singletons; the top ten hold about 1.2%. Sample: peripheral blood. The receptors come from a man in his forties or fifties with acute or convalescent COVID-19. The CDR3 runs from the conserved cysteine through the conserved F or W. The listing skips clone size in some rows; elsewhere it reads once, few, many or a size class.

CDR3 length	J gene	clone size	V gene	CDR3 protein
17	TRBJ1-2	.	TRBV18	CASSPRQGGWWDYGYTF
16	TRBJ2-4	.	TRBV25-1	CASSPMTGLVGNIQYF
15	TRBJ2-2	once	TRBV18	CASSSLASNTGELFF
13	TRBJ2-7	.	TRBV6-1	CASSEQGTYEQYF
15	TRBJ2-7	.	TRBV4-2	CASSQVGRGAYEQYF
14	TRBJ2-7	.	TRBV28	CAASPVQVSYEQYF
16	TRBJ2-1	.	TRBV18	CASSRGGQGANNEQFF
15	TRBJ1-1	.	TRBV30	CAWSTLGRVSTEAFF
13	TRBJ1-6	.	TRBV5-6	CASSLTGESPLHF
19	TRBJ2-3	.	TRBV7-9	CASSFVRSGGFSGPDTQYF
14	TRBJ1-2	.	TRBV5-6	CASSFETGRGGYTF
15	TRBJ2-1	.	TRBV7-3	CASSSGQGHYNEQFF
12	TRBJ2-5	.	TRBV9	CASSVLGETQYF
15	TRBJ1-2	.	TRBV27	CASSPGQGVWYGYTF
16	TRBJ2-3	.	TRBV10-3	CAISETSGLSTDTQYF
18	TRBJ1-6	.	TRBV4-2	CASSQDSSGYSYNSPLHF
16	TRBJ1-2	.	TRBV9	CASSDSQTGLVYGYTF
17	TRBJ1-2	.	TRBV19	CASSTTGTGVPINGYTF
15	TRBJ2-7	.	TRBV28	CASSSSRDSFYEQYF
14	TRBJ1-2	.	TRBV19	CASSISTGGYGYTF
18	TRBJ1-3	.	TRBV6-7	CASSYTLWRVHSGNTIYF
13	TRBJ1-2	.	TRBV12-3/TRBV12-4	CASSFRVWDGYTF
14	TRBJ2-3	.	TRBV9	CASSVRGLTDTQYF
16	TRBJ2-7	.	TRBV6-2/TRBV6-3	CASSYSAGLAGVEQYF
15	TRBJ1-2	.	TRBV28	CASSRDRGRNYGYTF
15	TRBJ2-7	.	TRBV5-6	CASSLLLAVAYEQYF
16	TRBJ2-2	.	TRBV4-2	CASSQLIVLFSGELFF
15	TRBJ2-7	.	TRBV18	CASSPRRDRGWEQYF
15	TRBJ1-5	.	TRBV27	CASSLQDGLNQPQHF
11	TRBJ1-2	once	TRBV6-5	CASNERDGYTF
14	TRBJ2-5	.	TRBV11-2	CASSLGPGGETQYF
15	TRBJ1-3	.	TRBV2	CASSDSRDSGNTIYF
13	TRBJ1-1	.	TRBV21-1	CAGGTERATEAFF
13	TRBJ1-4	.	TRBV28	CASSLAGVRGLFF
18	TRBJ2-5	.	TRBV27	CASSPRSRDRIRQETQYF
13	TRBJ1-6	few	TRBV7-9	CASSLGRESPLHF
15	TRBJ2-1	.	TRBV30	CAWSPERRNYNEQFF
18	TRBJ2-7	medium-sized	TRBV5-1	CASSLAIRTGGGSYEQYF
15	TRBJ2-2	few	TRBV6-4	CASSSGGSHTGELFF
16	TRBJ1-3	.	TRBV4-1	CASSQDQRGVGNTIYF
11	TRBJ1-2	.	TRBV9	CASSVRDGYTF
15	TRBJ1-2	.	TRBV5-1	CASSGGDRTSYGYTF
16	TRBJ2-3	.	TRBV29-1	CSVVEKRGRRTDTQYF
14	TRBJ1-6	.	TRBV6-5	CASGWDRGGSPLHF
16	TRBJ1-1	.	TRBV4-1	CASSQPTRQVNTEAFF
15	TRBJ2-1	few	TRBV27	CASSSLATASNEQFF
20	TRBJ2-3	.	TRBV2	CASSVLHPAGATPAADTQYF
11	TRBJ1-1	.	TRBV28	CASSTMTGAFF
16	TRBJ2-7	.	TRBV19	CASSPLLGMTSYEQYF
13	TRBJ2-7	.	TRBV12-3/TRBV12-4	CASSTRVFHEQYF
15	TRBJ1-1	.	TRBV21-1	CASSKETGKRTEAFF
16	TRBJ1-3	.	TRBV5-1	CASSLKTGEFGNTIYF
13	TRBJ2-1	.	TRBV28	CASSRLGGNEQFF
14	TRBJ2-7	once	TRBV7-8	CASSNTGGSYEQYF
15	TRBJ2-7	.	TRBV14	CASSYKQGAFYEQYF
16	TRBJ1-1	.	TRBV28	CASSFQGQGTPGEAFF
13	TRBJ2-1	.	TRBV12-5	CASGPYGDNEQFF
15	TRBJ2-7	once	TRBV28	CASSFTDRGTYEQYF
16	TRBJ2-4	.	TRBV6-5	CASSYSASGYKNIQYF